This TCR beta chain originates from a study of blood T cell repertoires in COVID-19. Study-wide context: COVID-19 samples from acute and convalescent phases originated in the United States, Italy and Spain. From T cells, B-cell-depleted T cells, or PBMCs came the material, which was cDNA or gDNA.

In germline, CDR1 is MNHEY, CDR2 SVGEGT. CDR3 length: 15 amino acids. The junction had 3 bases not matched to a gene; V was cut back by 2 bases and J by 0 bases. Authors' processing steps: Reference gene primer amplification yielded estimated nucleated cell counts. Some clones are missing from TCRdb's copy, which holds only in-frame ones; the method was immunoSEQ multiplex PCR. V, J and clone size are those of that table, while D and trimming were read from the DNA. The repertoire includes fewer than 45,000 clones, over 90% of them detected once, and about 6% sits in the top ten. The clonotype comes from a human donor in a cohort sampled during active COVID-19. This chain connects TRBV6-2 or TRBV6-3 to TRBJ2-7; 8 bases are shared with TRBD2. Sequencing input: peripheral blood. For the CDR3, the DNA is TGTGCCAGCAGTTACGCGGGGGGCCGCTCCTACGAGCAGTACTTC. Protein sequence: CASSYAGGRSYEQYF.